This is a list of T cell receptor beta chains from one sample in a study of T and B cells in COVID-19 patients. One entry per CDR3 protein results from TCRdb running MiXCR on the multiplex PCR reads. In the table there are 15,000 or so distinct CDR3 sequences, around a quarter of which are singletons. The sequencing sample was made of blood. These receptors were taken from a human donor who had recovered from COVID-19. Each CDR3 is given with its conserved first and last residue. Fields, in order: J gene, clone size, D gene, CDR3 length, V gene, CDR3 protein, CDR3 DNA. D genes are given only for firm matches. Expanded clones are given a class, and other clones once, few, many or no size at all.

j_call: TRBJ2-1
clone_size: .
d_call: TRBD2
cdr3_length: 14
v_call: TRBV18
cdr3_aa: CASSPGTSGNEQFF
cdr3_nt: TGTGCCAGCTCACCGGGGACTAGCGGCAATGAGCAGTTCTTC

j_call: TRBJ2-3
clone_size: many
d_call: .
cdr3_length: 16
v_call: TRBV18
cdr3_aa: CASSPPGGDKTDTQYF
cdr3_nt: TGTGCCAGCTCACCACCGGGCGGTGACAAAACAGATACGCAGTATTTT

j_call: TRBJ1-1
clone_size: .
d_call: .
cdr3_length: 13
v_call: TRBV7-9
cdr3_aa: CASSLVSRGEAFF
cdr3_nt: TGTGCCAGCAGCTTAGTTTCCAGGGGTGAAGCTTTCTTT

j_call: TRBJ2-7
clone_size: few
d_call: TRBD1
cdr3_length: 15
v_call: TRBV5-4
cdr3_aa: CASRSGQMPLYEQYF
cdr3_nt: TGTGCCAGCAGGTCGGGACAGATGCCCCTCTACGAGCAGTACTTC

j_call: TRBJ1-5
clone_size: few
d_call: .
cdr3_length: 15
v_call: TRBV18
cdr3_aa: CASSPPGAGSQPQHF
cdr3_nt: TGTGCCAGCTCACCACCGGGGGCAGGGAGTCAGCCCCAGCATTTT

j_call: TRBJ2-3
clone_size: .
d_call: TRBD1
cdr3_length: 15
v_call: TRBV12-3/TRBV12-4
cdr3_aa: CASSLGQGLTDTQYF
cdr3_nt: TGTGCCAGCAGCCTGGGACAGGGGCTCACAGATACGCAGTATTTT

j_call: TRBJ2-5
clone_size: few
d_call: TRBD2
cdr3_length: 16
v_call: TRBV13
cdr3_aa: CASSLNGRGGGETQYF
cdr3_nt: TGTGCCAGCAGCTTAAATGGGCGGGGGGGCGGAGAGACCCAGTACTTC

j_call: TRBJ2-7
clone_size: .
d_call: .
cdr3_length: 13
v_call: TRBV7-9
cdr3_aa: CASSKRQDYEQYF
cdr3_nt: TGTGCCAGCAGCAAAAGACAGGATTACGAGCAGTACTTC

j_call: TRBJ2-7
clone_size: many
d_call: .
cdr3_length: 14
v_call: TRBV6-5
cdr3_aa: CASNQGLSFYEQYF
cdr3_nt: TGTGCCAGCAATCAGGGGCTTTCCTTTTACGAGCAGTACTTC

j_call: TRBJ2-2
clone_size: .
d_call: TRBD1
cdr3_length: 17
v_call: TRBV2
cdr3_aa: CASSLSKQGYQAGELFF
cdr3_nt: TGTGCCAGCAGCCTATCAAAACAGGGGTATCAAGCCGGGGAGCTGTTTTTT